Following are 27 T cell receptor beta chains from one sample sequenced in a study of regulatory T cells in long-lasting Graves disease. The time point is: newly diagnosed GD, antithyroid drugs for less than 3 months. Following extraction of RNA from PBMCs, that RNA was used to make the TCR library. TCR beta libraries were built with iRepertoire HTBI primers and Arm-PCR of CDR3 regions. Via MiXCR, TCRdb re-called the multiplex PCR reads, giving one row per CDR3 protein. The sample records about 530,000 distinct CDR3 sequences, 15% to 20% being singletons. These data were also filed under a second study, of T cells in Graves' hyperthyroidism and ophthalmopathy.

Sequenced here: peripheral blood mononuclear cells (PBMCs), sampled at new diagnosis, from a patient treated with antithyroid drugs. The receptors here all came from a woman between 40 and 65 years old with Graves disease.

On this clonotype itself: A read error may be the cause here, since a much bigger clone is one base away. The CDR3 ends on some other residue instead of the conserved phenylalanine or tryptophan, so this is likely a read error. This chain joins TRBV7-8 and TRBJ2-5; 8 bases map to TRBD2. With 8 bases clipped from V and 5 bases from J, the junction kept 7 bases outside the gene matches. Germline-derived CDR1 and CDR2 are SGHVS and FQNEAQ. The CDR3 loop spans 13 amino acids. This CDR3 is CASAGGAGETQYL. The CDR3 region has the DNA TGTGCCAGCGCCGGGGGGGCCGGGGAGACCCAGTACCTC.

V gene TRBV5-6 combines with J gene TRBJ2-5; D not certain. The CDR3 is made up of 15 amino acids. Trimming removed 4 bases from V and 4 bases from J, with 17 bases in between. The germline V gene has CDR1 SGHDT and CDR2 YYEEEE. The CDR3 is CASSQGPVVGETQYF. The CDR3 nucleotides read TGTGCCAGCAGCCAAGGGCCCGTGGTAGGAGAGACCCAGTACTTC.

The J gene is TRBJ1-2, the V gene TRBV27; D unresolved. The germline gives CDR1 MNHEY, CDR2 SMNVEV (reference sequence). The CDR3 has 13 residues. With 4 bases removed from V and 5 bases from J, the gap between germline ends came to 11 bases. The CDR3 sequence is CASSSSWQYGYTF. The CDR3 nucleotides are TGTGCCAGCAGTTCCTCTTGGCAGTATGGCTACACCTTC.

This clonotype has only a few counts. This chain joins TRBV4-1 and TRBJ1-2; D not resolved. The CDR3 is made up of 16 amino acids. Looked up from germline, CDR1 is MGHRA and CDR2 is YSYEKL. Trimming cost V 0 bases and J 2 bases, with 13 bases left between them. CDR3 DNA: TGCGCCAGCAGCCAAGATCCCTTAGCCAGAAACTATGGCTACACCTTC. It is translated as CASSQDPLARNYGYTF.

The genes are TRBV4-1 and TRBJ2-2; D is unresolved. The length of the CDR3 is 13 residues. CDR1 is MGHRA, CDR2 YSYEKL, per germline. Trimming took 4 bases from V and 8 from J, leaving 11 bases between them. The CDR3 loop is CASSLMGKGELFF. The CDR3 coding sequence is TGCGCCAGCAGCCTAATGGGGAAGGGGGAGCTGTTTTTT.

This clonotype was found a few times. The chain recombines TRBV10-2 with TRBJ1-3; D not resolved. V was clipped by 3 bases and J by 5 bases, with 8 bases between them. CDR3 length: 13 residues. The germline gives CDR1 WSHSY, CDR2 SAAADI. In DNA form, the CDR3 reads TGCGCCAGCAGTGAAGACCGCAGAAACACCATATATTTT. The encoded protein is CASSEDRRNTIYF.

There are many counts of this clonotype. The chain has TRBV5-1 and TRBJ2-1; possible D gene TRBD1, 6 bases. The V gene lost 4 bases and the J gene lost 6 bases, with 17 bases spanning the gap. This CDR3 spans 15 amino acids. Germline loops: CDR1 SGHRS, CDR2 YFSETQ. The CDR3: CASSVGGISGNEQFF. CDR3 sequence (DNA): TGCGCCAGCAGCGTAGGGGGAATTTCCGGCAATGAGCAGTTCTTC.

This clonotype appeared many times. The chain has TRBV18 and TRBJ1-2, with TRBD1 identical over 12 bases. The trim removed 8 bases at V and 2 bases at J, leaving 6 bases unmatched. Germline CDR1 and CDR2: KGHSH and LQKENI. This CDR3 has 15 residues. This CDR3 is CASSLGQGANYGYTF. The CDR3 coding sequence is TGTGCCAGCAGCTTGGGACAGGGGGCGAACTATGGCTACACCTTC.

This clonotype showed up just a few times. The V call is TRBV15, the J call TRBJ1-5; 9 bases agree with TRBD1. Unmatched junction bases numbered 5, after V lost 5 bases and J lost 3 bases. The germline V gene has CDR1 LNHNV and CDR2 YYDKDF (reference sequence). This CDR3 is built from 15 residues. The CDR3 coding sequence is TGTGCCACCAGCGTTGACAGGGGGGACAATCAGCCCCAGCATTTT. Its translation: CATSVDRGDNQPQHF.

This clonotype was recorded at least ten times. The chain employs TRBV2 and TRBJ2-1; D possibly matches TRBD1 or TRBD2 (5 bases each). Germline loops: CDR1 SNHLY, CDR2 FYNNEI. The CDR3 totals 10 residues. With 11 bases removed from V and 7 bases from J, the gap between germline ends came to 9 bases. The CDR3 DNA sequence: TGTGCCGTCAGGGAGAATGAGCAGTTCTTC. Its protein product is CAVRENEQFF.

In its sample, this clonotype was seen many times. CDR3 DNA: TGTGCCAGCAGTCCCCAGGGGCCCATCGGGTACGAGCAGTACTTC. Protein product: CASSPQGPIGYEQYF. The J gene is TRBJ2-7, the V gene TRBV6-1; tentative D call: TRBD1 (6 bases). V lost 5 bases to trimming and J lost 4 bases, with 18 bases between them. CDR1 is MNHNS and CDR2 is SASEGT in the germline V gene. This CDR3 comprises 15 residues.

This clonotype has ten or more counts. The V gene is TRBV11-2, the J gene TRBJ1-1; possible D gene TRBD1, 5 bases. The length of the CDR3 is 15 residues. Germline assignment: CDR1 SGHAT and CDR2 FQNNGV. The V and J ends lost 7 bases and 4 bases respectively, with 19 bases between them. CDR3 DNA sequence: TGTGCCAGCACCCGCCTACAGGCGCCGGTCACTGAAGCTTTCTTT. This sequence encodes CASTRLQAPVTEAFF.

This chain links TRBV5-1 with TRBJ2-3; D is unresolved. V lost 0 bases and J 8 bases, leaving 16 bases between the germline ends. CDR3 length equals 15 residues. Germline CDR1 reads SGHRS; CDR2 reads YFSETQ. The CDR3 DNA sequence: TGCGCCAGCAGCTTGGCCGTGGCGTCTGTGGCTACGCAGTATTTT. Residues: CASSLAVASVATQYF.

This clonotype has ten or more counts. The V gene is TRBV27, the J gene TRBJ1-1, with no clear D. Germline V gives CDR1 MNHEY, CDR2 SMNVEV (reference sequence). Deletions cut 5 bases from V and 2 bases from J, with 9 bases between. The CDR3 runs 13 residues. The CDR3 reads CASSPSINTEAFF. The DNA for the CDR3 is TGTGCCAGCAGTCCCAGTATTAACACTGAAGCTTTCTTT.

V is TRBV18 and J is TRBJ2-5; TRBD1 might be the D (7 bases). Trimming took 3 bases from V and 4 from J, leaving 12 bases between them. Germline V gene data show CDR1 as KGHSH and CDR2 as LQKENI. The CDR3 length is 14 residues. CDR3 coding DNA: TGTGCCAGCTCACCGTGGAGGGGGCTAGAGACCCAGTACTTC. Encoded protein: CASSPWRGLETQYF.

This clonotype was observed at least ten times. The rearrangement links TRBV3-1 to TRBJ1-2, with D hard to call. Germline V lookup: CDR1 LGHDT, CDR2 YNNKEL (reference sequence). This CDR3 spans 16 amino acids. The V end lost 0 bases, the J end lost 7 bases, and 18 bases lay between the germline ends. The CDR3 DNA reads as TGTGCCAGCAGCCAAGAAAGGCCCTACCGCCCCGCTGGCTACACCTTC. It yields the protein CASSQERPYRPAGYTF.

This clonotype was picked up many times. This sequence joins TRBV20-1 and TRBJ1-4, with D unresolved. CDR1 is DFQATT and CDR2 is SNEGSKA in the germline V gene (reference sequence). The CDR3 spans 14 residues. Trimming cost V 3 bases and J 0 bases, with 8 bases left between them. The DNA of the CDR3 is TGCAGTGCTAGTGCGTCTCCAACTAATGAAAAACTGTTTTTT. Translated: CSASASPTNEKLFF.

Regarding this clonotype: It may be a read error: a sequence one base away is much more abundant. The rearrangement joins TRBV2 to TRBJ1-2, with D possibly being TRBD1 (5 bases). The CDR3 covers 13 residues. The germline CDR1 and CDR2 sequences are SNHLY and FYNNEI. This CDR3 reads CAGSEQDLYGYTF. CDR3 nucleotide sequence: TGTGCCGGCAGCGAACAGGACCTCTATGGCTACACCTTC.

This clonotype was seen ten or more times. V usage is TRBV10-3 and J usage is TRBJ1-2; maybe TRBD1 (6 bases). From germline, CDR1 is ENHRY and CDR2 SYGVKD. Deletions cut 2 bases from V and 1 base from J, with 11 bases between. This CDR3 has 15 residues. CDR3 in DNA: TGTGCCATCAGTGAGAGACAGGCGGTTAACTATGGCTACACCTTC. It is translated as CAISERQAVNYGYTF.

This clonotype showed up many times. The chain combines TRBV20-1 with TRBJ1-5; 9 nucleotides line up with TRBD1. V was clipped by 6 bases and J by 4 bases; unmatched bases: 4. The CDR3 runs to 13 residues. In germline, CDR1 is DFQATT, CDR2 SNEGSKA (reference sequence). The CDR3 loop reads CSAGTGTNQPQHF. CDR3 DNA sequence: TGCAGTGCCGGGACAGGGACTAATCAGCCCCAGCATTTT.

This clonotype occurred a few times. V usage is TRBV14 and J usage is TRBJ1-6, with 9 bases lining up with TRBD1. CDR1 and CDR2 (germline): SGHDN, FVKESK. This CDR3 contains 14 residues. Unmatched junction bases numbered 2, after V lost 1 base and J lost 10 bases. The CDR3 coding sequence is TGTGCCAGCAGCCAAGGGACAGGGGCATCACCCCTCCACTTT. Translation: CASSQGTGASPLHF.

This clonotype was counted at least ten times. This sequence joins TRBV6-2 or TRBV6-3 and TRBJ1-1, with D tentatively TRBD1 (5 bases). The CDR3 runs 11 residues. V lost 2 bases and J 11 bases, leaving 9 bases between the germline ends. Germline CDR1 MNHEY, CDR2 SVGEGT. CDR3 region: CASSYGGEAFF. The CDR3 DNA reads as TGTGCCAGCAGTTACGGGGGGGAGGCTTTCTTT.

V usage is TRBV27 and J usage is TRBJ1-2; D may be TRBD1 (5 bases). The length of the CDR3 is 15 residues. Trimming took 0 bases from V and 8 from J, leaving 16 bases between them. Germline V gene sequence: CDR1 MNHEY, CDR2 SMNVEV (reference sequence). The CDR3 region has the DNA TGTGCCAGCAGTTTATCTTACAGGCTCTTGGAAGGCTACACCTTC. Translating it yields CASSLSYRLLEGYTF.

The CDR3 DNA reads as TGTGCCATACGGGACAGCGAGTCGTACACCATATATTTT. This encodes CAIRDSESYTIYF. The J gene is TRBJ1-3, the V gene TRBV6-4, with 7 bases lining up with TRBD1. CDR3 length equals 13 residues. V lost 10 bases and J lost 8; bases outside the gene matches: 11. CDR1 and CDR2 (germline): MRHNA, SNTAGT.

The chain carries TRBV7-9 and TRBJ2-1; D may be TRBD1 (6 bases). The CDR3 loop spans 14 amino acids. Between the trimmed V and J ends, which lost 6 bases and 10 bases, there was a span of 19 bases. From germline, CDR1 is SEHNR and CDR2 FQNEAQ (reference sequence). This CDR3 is CASSPPWGTSEQFF. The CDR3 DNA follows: TGTGCCAGCAGTCCGCCGTGGGGGACAAGCGAGCAGTTCTTC.

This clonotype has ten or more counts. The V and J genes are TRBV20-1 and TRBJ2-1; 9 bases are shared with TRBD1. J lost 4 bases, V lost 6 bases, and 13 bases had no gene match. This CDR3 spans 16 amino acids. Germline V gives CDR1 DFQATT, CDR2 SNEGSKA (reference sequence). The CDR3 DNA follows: TGCAGTGCCCCCAGAGCGCGGGACAGGGCATACAATGAGCAGTTCTTC. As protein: CSAPRARDRAYNEQFF.

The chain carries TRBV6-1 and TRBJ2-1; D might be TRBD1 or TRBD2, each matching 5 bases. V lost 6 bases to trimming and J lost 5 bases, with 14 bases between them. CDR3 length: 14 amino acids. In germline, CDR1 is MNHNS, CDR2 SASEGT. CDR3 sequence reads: CASREPGANNEQFF. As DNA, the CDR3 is TGTGCCAGCAGGGAACCCGGGGCCAACAATGAGCAGTTCTTC.